The rows below give T cell receptor beta chains drawn from one sample of a study of Ad26.COV2.S vaccination and SARS-CoV-2 variants. This table comes from immunoSEQ multiplex PCR, and its TCRdb copy is limited to in-frame clones, with some not included. The sample includes approximately 500,000 clones, around 88% of them seen just once. This specimen consisted of peripheral blood, obtained in a trial of Ad26.COV2.S vaccine versus placebo. The receptors shown here come from a person aged 18-60 years who received the Ad26.COV2.S COVID-19 vaccine or a placebo. CDR3s include the opening cysteine and the closing phenylalanine or tryptophan. A D gene is named only where the DNA matches it firmly. Size tells how often a clone was seen (once, few, many) or the class of an expanded clone, and some rows leave it out.

TRBJ2-5 | TRBV19 | TRBD1 | NA | CASNSGTGIKTQYF | TGTGCCAGTAACTCCGGGACAGGGATTAAGACCCAGTACTTC
TRBJ2-3 | TRBV19 | TRBD2 | NA | CASSIFGLAGSTDTQYF | TGTGCCAGTAGTATTTTTGGCCTAGCGGGGAGCACAGATACGCAGTATTTT
TRBJ2-1 | TRBV7-2 | NA | NA | CASNLDGYNEQFF | TGTGCCAGCAACCTGGACGGCTACAATGAGCAGTTCTTC
TRBJ1-2 | TRBV6-1 | TRBD1 | NA | CASSEASGGSDYGYTF | TGTGCCAGCAGTGAAGCCTCAGGGGGCTCCGACTATGGCTACACCTTC
TRBJ1-2 | TRBV12-3/TRBV12-4 | TRBD1 | NA | CAVRDRLYGYTF | TGTGCCGTCCGGGACAGGCTTTACGGCTACACCTTC
TRBJ2-5 | TRBV5-1 | TRBD2 | once | CASSWARTSGRKETQYF | TGCGCCAGCAGCTGGGCACGGACTAGCGGGCGAAAAGAGACCCAGTACTTC
TRBJ2-6 | TRBV6-2/TRBV6-3 | NA | NA | CASSYGREGQGILSGANVLTF | TGTGCCAGCAGTTACGGCAGGGAAGGGCAGGGAATATTGTCTGGGGCCAACGTCCTGACTTTC
TRBJ1-2 | TRBV7-9 | TRBD1 | NA | CASSWGTGGNYGYTF | TGTGCCAGCAGCTGGGGGACAGGGGGTAACTATGGCTACACCTTC
TRBJ2-7 | TRBV7-2 | NA | NA | CASSLVRLGEQYF | TGTGCCAGCAGCTTAGTTAGGTTGGGCGAGCAGTACTTC
TRBJ2-1 | TRBV19 | NA | NA | CASRFRGAGNEQFF | TGTGCCAGTAGGTTTAGGGGGGCAGGTAATGAGCAGTTCTTC
TRBJ2-1 | TRBV27 | NA | NA | CASSLSFREINNEQFF | TGTGCCAGCAGTTTATCCTTCCGGGAGATCAACAATGAGCAGTTCTTC
TRBJ2-6 | TRBV4-3 | NA | NA | CASSQALSGANVLTF | TGCGCCAGCAGCCAAGCTCTCTCTGGGGCCAACGTCCTGACTTTC
TRBJ2-7 | TRBV28 | NA | NA | CASRRGGWGRERGEQYF | TGTGCCAGCCGACGTGGGGGTTGGGGCCGCGAACGCGGAGAGCAGTACTTC
TRBJ2-5 | TRBV5-1 | TRBD2 | NA | CASSLAGRYQETQYF | TGCGCCAGCTCGTTAGCGGGCAGGTACCAAGAGACCCAGTACTTC
TRBJ1-5 | TRBV28 | NA | once | CASRQGQNSNQPQHF | TGTGCCAGCAGACAAGGACAGAATAGCAATCAGCCCCAGCATTTT
TRBJ2-1 | TRBV28 | TRBD2 | NA | CASRTSGRVNEQFF | TGTGCCAGCAGGACTAGCGGGAGGGTGAATGAGCAGTTCTTC
TRBJ1-5 | TRBV11-2 | NA | NA | CASSLDRGNQPQHF | TGTGCCAGCAGCTTAGATAGAGGCAATCAGCCCCAGCATTTT
TRBJ2-1 | TRBV28 | TRBD2 | NA | CASTPTLRRLAVERYNEQFF | TGTGCCAGCACCCCCACCCTTCGGAGACTAGCGGTGGAACGCTACAATGAGCAGTTCTTC